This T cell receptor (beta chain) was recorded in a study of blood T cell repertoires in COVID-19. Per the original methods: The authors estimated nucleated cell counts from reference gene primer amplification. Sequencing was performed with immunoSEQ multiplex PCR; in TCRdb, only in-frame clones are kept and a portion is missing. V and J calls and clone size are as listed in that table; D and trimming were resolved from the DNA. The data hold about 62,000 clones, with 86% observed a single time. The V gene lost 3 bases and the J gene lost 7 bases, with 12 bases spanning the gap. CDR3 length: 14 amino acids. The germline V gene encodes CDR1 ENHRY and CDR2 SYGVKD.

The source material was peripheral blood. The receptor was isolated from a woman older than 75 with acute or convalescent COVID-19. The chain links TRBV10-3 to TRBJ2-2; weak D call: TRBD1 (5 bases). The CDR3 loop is CAISDRADGGELFF. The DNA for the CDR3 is TGTGCCATCAGTGACAGGGCGGACGGCGGGGAGCTGTTTTTT.